This TCR beta chain came from a study of vaccination effects on CD4 cells after COVID-19. The study's findings and limits: Both infection-induced and vaccine-induced clones contracted markedly at late post-vaccination timepoints.

The data were produced by immunoSEQ multiplex PCR, yet TCRdb's version contains in-frame clones alone and is incomplete. Among fewer than 75,000 clones listed, about 74% were seen once. V lost 2 bases and J 0 bases, leaving 7 bases between the germline ends. This CDR3 is 15 amino acids long. Germline loops: CDR1 MNHNY, CDR2 SVGAGI (reference sequence). About this clone itself: The antigen is undetermined.

The authors isolated CD4+ T cells after roughly eleven days of culture. This chain joins TRBV6-6 and TRBJ2-2; D not certain. The material sequenced was CD4+ T cells from PBMCs cultured without peptide, taken before COVID-19 vaccination. This sequence originates from a human donor who received a COVID-19 vaccine. CDR3: CASSYQDANTGELFF. CDR3 bases: TGTGCCAGCAGTTACCAGGATGCGAACACCGGGGAGCTGTTTTTT.